These T cell receptor beta chains were read from a single sample in a study of control samples from healthy donors and cancer patients. Sequencing was performed with immunoSEQ multiplex PCR; in TCRdb, only in-frame clones are kept and a portion is missing. The table shows 22,000 or so clones, with 88% occurring only once. Sequencing used PBMCs. Receptors were obtained from an older woman with head and neck cancer. CDR3s leave out the opening cysteine and the closing phenylalanine or tryptophan.

ASSRDLSLGEQF,TRBV7-9
ASSHLRTSGMRQY,TRBV6-2/TRBV6-3
ASSIGPLAGRYNEQF,TRBV19
ASSFVDSRFSGNTIY,TRBV5-4
ASSLYSETQY,TRBV5-1
ASRPPVATRREGWGEQY,TRBV27
ASSLKGEYGELF,TRBV6-4
ASTKRLATNEKLF,TRBV27
ATSESGPNEKLF,TRBV24-1
ASSIHLGGNQPQH,TRBV27
ASRLVVPGELF,TRBV2
AIGKAGGSGRLNTDTQY,TRBV10-3
ASSQATGNTEAF,TRBV3-1/TRBV3-2
ASSEGASSYNEQF,TRBV2
ASSLGSNEKLF,TRBV12-3/TRBV12-4
ASSLTSTDTQY,TRBV5-1
ASSESILAGAGSIRDTQY,TRBV10-2
ASSAQGFAANVLT,TRBV9
ASSALGPGGNEQF,TRBV9
ASSPPVAAMNTEAF,TRBV18
ASSYSSPRGNTEAF,TRBV6-6
ASSLAVGIEQY,TRBV7-2
ASSLPGLYQETQY,TRBV7-6
ASSKGLWNSNQPQH,TRBV19